A selection of T cell receptor beta chains follows, all from one sample in a study of blood T cell repertoires in COVID-19. Assay: immunoSEQ multiplex PCR; the TCRdb copy retains only in-frame clones and omits some. There are 65,000 to 90,000 clones in the sample; approximately 79% occur only once, and 16% lies in the top ten. The sample comprised peripheral blood. The receptors were gathered from a man aged 65 to 79 with active or convalescent COVID-19. Both conserved end residues are trimmed from each CDR3. Not all rows give a size; the values are once, few, many and, for expanded clones, a class.

J gene: TRBJ2-2
clone size: -
V gene: TRBV21-1
CDR3 protein: ASRGPGNTGELF

J gene: TRBJ2-4
clone size: -
V gene: TRBV29-1
CDR3 protein: SVVGQESLLAKNIQY

J gene: TRBJ1-1
clone size: -
V gene: TRBV10-2
CDR3 protein: ASSESTGGAAF

J gene: TRBJ1-5
clone size: -
V gene: TRBV4-2
CDR3 protein: ASSQDEGLAQH

J gene: TRBJ2-4
clone size: -
V gene: TRBV6-5
CDR3 protein: AISVVAKNIQY

J gene: TRBJ1-4
clone size: -
V gene: TRBV5-4
CDR3 protein: ASSPQGTNEKLF

J gene: TRBJ2-1
clone size: -
V gene: TRBV6-6
CDR3 protein: ASSYFGGRGDEQF

J gene: TRBJ2-7
clone size: -
V gene: TRBV4-2
CDR3 protein: ASSQEFGTGFEQY

J gene: TRBJ1-3
clone size: -
V gene: TRBV4-1
CDR3 protein: ASSQGTGIGNTIY

J gene: TRBJ1-1
clone size: once
V gene: TRBV11-2
CDR3 protein: ASSLGGSMNTEAF

J gene: TRBJ1-6
clone size: -
V gene: TRBV27
CDR3 protein: ASRPQGRDSPLH

J gene: TRBJ1-2
clone size: -
V gene: TRBV9
CDR3 protein: ASSVGRGGYT

J gene: TRBJ2-2
clone size: -
V gene: TRBV21-1
CDR3 protein: ASSKVHSPNTGELF

J gene: TRBJ1-3
clone size: -
V gene: TRBV6-5
CDR3 protein: ASKERFSGNTIY

J gene: TRBJ2-3
clone size: -
V gene: TRBV5-4
CDR3 protein: ASSSEGGAITDTQY

J gene: TRBJ1-6
clone size: -
V gene: TRBV6-5
CDR3 protein: ASIGIGGSPLH

J gene: TRBJ2-7
clone size: -
V gene: TRBV6-5
CDR3 protein: ASIAGGFYYEQY

J gene: TRBJ1-2
clone size: -
V gene: TRBV5-6
CDR3 protein: ASSWGTGTTNYGYT

J gene: TRBJ2-7
clone size: -
V gene: TRBV7-8
CDR3 protein: ASSSSRTEDLYEQY

J gene: TRBJ2-7
clone size: -
V gene: TRBV19
CDR3 protein: ASGPWTELSYEQY

J gene: TRBJ2-2
clone size: -
V gene: TRBV6-5
CDR3 protein: ASSYGTSGGAGELF

J gene: TRBJ1-2
clone size: -
V gene: TRBV5-4
CDR3 protein: ASSGPGTGIGPYGYT

J gene: TRBJ1-6
clone size: -
V gene: TRBV29-1
CDR3 protein: SVDLGADSPLH

J gene: TRBJ1-2
clone size: -
V gene: TRBV6-6
CDR3 protein: ASSSVDNGYT

J gene: TRBJ2-7
clone size: -
V gene: TRBV11-1
CDR3 protein: ASSSTSGDTYEQY

J gene: TRBJ1-1
clone size: -
V gene: TRBV20-1
CDR3 protein: SASLGGKNTEAF

J gene: TRBJ2-2
clone size: -
V gene: TRBV27
CDR3 protein: ASSLFPPGGISTGELF

J gene: TRBJ1-4
clone size: -
V gene: TRBV9
CDR3 protein: ASSPRVVANEKLF

J gene: TRBJ2-3
clone size: once
V gene: TRBV30
CDR3 protein: AWRVGLDTQY

J gene: TRBJ1-5
clone size: -
V gene: TRBV7-2
CDR3 protein: ASSLTTGGNQPQH

J gene: TRBJ2-6
clone size: -
V gene: TRBV10-3
CDR3 protein: AISDSGTGNQFSGANVLT

J gene: TRBJ2-7
clone size: -
V gene: TRBV14
CDR3 protein: ASSQETWTGTYEQY

J gene: TRBJ1-1
clone size: -
V gene: TRBV30
CDR3 protein: AWSRQGPEAF

J gene: TRBJ2-5
clone size: -
V gene: TRBV24-1
CDR3 protein: ATAGGETQY

J gene: TRBJ1-2
clone size: once
V gene: TRBV9
CDR3 protein: ASSQGGINGYT

J gene: TRBJ1-1
clone size: -
V gene: TRBV7-9
CDR3 protein: ASSPQTGGSFLDTEAF

J gene: TRBJ2-3
clone size: -
V gene: TRBV19
CDR3 protein: ASSRFGAGGTDTQY

J gene: TRBJ2-1
clone size: -
V gene: TRBV3-1/TRBV3-2
CDR3 protein: ASSQEAGTLREQF

J gene: TRBJ2-2
clone size: -
V gene: TRBV27
CDR3 protein: ASTTFSGVDTGELF

J gene: TRBJ2-5
clone size: -
V gene: TRBV2
CDR3 protein: ASRGLGETQY

J gene: TRBJ2-1
clone size: -
V gene: TRBV19
CDR3 protein: ASSIYTDGNEQF